This T cell receptor (beta chain) was profiled in a study of CD8+ T cells in alopecia areata. Study observations and caveats: Patients shared TCRs less clearly than mice did, possibly for HLA-related reasons.

TCR sequencing used cDNA made by reverse transcription of extracted RNA. The method was immunoSEQ multiplex PCR; TCRdb's version includes in-frame clones alone and lacks a portion of them. The sample carries tens of thousands of clones, 60% recorded once. Trimming cost V 0 bases and J 3 bases, with 12 bases left between them. Per germline, CDR1 SGHRS and CDR2 YFSETQ. CDR3 length: 15 amino acids. Details on this clone: Antigen specificity is unknown.

This specimen consisted of CD8+ T cells sorted from blood, obtained at week 0. This TCR came from a human donor with alopecia areata. This chain connects TRBV5-1 to TRBJ2-5, with D unresolved. CDR3 loop: CASSLGVGLEETQYF. The CDR3 DNA is TGCGCCAGCAGCTTGGGGGTCGGTTTGGAAGAGACCCAGTACTTC.